The 18 T cell receptor beta chains below come from one sample, sequenced in a study of T cell changes during pregnancy in multiple sclerosis. The repertoire was sequenced with immunoSEQ multiplex PCR; TCRdb's copy has only in-frame clones and lacks some. The sample consists of fewer than 55,000 clones, 80% to 95% of them appearing once. The sequenced sample was peripheral blood. The receptor source for this set is a female donor with multiple sclerosis, enrolled in a pregnancy study.

J is TRBJ2-1 and V is TRBV7-7, with D tentatively TRBD1 (5 bases). CDR3 length: 13 residues. The germline V gene encodes CDR1 SSHAT and CDR2 FNYEAQ (reference sequence). With 5 bases removed from V and 7 bases from J, the gap between germline ends came to 12 bases. The CDR3 nucleotides read TGTGCCAGCAGCCCGACAGAGGTAAATGAGCAGTTCTTC. As protein: CASSPTEVNEQFF.

V usage is TRBV6-5 and J usage is TRBJ2-7; D tentatively reads TRBD1 or TRBD2 (7 bases each). Germline V lookup: CDR1 MNHEY, CDR2 SVGAGI. V was pared by 11 bases and J by 6 bases, with 17 bases between. There are 12 residues in the CDR3. The CDR3 bases are TGTGCCTCCCAGGGGGGGGCCTCCGAGCAGTACTTC. Translated, it gives CASQGGASEQYF.

This chain connects TRBV2 to TRBJ2-1; 9 bases are shared with TRBD2. CDR1 and CDR2 from the germline V gene are SNHLY and FYNNEI. V was pared by 7 bases and J by 7 bases, with 17 bases of the junction left unmatched. The CDR3 runs to 17 residues. CDR3 DNA: TGTGCCAGCAAAAATGACAGGGCGATAGCGGGAGTTAATGAGCAGTTCTTC. It codes for CASKNDRAIAGVNEQFF.

This chain joins TRBV10-3 and TRBJ2-1; 10 bases line up with TRBD1. The CDR3 is made up of 15 amino acids. V lost 6 bases, J lost 8 bases, and 10 bases stayed unmatched. Germline lookup yields CDR1 ENHRY and CDR2 SYGVKD. The CDR3 DNA follows: TGTGCCATCAGGACCGGGACAGGGGAGAGGCATGAGCAGTTCTTC. This sequence encodes CAIRTGTGERHEQFF.

The rearrangement links TRBV27 to TRBJ2-7; the D is unclear. V was trimmed by 3 bases and J by 0 bases, leaving 6 bases between them. Germline V gives CDR1 MNHEY, CDR2 SMNVEV (reference sequence). This CDR3 is 13 amino acids long. DNA of the CDR3: TGTGCCAGCAGTTTTGACGCCTCCTACGAGCAGTACTTC. Amino acid sequence: CASSFDASYEQYF.

This clone was seen just once. The V gene is TRBV10-2, the J gene TRBJ2-2; D is ambiguous. Between the trimmed V and J ends, which lost 3 bases and 6 bases, there was a span of 5 bases. The CDR3 runs 12 residues. Germline V gives CDR1 WSHSY, CDR2 SAAADI. Here the CDR3 DNA reads TGCGCCAGCAGTGAAACGGCCGGGGAGCTGTTTTTT. It is translated as CASSETAGELFF.

The chain employs TRBV25-1 and TRBJ2-7; 11 nucleotides align to TRBD2. CDR3 length: 15 amino acids. V shed 8 bases and J 3 bases; nucleotides not matched to a gene: 9. Germline values: CDR1 MGHDK, CDR2 SYGVNS. The CDR3 nucleotides are TGTGCCAGCGGGGAACTAGCGGGAGATGGCTACGAGCAGTACTTC. Translation: CASGELAGDGYEQYF.

The CDR3 here is CASSLSSGTSGRANEQFF. The CDR3 bases are TGTGCCAGCAGCTTATCTTCGGGGACTAGCGGGAGAGCTAATGAGCAGTTCTTC. The chain uses TRBV11-3 and TRBJ2-1, with TRBD2 matching 14 bases. J was trimmed by 7 bases and V by 2 bases; bases with no gene match: 10. This CDR3 is built from 18 residues. Looked up from germline, CDR1 is SGHNT and CDR2 is YENEEA.

V is TRBV7-2 and J is TRBJ2-1; D is uncertain. There are 15 residues in the CDR3. Trimming stripped 3 bases from V and 3 bases from J, with 12 bases between. Germline lookup yields CDR1 SGHTA and CDR2 FQGNSA. CDR3 region: CASSLLTRGYNEQFF. Written as DNA, the CDR3 is TGTGCCAGCAGCTTGCTTACCCGTGGCTACAATGAGCAGTTCTTC.

This clone came up once. The chain employs TRBV27 and TRBJ2-2, with TRBD2 as a possible D gene (7 bases). Germline V lookup: CDR1 MNHEY, CDR2 SMNVEV (reference sequence). The CDR3 length is 14 residues. Trimming removed 8 bases at V and 6 bases at J, with 16 bases between. Here the CDR3 reads CASRIGGAAGELFF. CDR3 bases: TGTGCCAGCCGAATTGGGGGGGCCGCCGGGGAGCTGTTTTTT.

The chain recombines TRBV30 with TRBJ2-3, with TRBD2 matching 13 bases. V shed 1 base and J 6 bases; nucleotides not matched to a gene: 7. Per germline, CDR1 GTSNPN and CDR2 SVGIG (reference sequence). The CDR3 contains 16 residues. The CDR3 bases are TGTGCCTGGAGTGCTACTAGCGGGAGGGCCGGCGATACGCAGTATTTT. Translated, it gives CAWSATSGRAGDTQYF. The full variable domain, its missing parts supplied by reference TRBV30 and TRBJ2-3, is SQTIHQWPATLVQPVGSPLSLECTVEGTSNPNLYWYRQAAGRGLQLLFYSVGIGQISSEVPQNLSASRPQDRQFILSSKKLLLSDSGFYLCAWSATSGRAGDTQYFGPGTRLTVL.

This clone has just a few counts. The J gene is TRBJ1-2, the V gene TRBV5-6, with D unresolved. The germline gives CDR1 SGHDT, CDR2 YYEEEE. V shed 0 bases and J shed 4 bases, with 7 bases lying between them. This CDR3 has 13 amino acids. CDR3 in DNA: TGTGCCAGCAGCTTGGGACGGCGCTATGGCTACACCTTC. Translated: CASSLGRRYGYTF. The full variable domain, completed using reference TRBV5-6 and TRBJ1-2, is DAGVTQSPTHLIKTRGQQVTLRCSPKSGHDTVSWYQQALGQGPQFIFQYYEEEERQRGNFPDRFSGHQFPNYSSELNVNALLLGDSALYLCASSLGRRYGYTFGSGTRLTVV.

V usage is TRBV4-1 and J usage is TRBJ1-4; maybe TRBD1 (6 bases). V was clipped by 3 bases and J by 7 bases, with 12 bases between them. CDR3 size: 14 residues. Germline loops: CDR1 MGHRA, CDR2 YSYEKL. CDR3 loop: CASSHGQISEKLFF. The CDR3 nucleotides are TGCGCCAGCAGCCACGGACAGATCTCTGAAAAACTGTTTTTT.

The rearrangement joins TRBV2 to TRBJ1-5; TRBD1 matches at 10 bases. This CDR3 spans 18 amino acids. The germline V gene encodes CDR1 SNHLY and CDR2 FYNNEI. The V gene end was trimmed by 3 bases and the J gene end by 3 bases; junction bases not matched to a gene: 11. This CDR3 is CASSERRTGGTVNQPQHF. As DNA, the CDR3 is TGTGCCAGCAGTGAGAGGAGGACAGGGGGAACCGTCAATCAGCCCCAGCATTTT.

This chain joins TRBV9 and TRBJ2-1; maybe TRBD2 (6 bases). Trimming removed 0 bases from V and 1 base from J, with 11 bases in between. Germline CDR1 and CDR2: SGDLS and YYNGEE. The CDR3 is 16 residues long. CDR3 coding DNA: TGTGCCAGCAGCGTAGGTAGTAGCGGTTCCTACAATGAGCAGTTCTTC. Translation gives CASSVGSSGSYNEQFF.

The gene calls are TRBV10-2 and TRBJ2-7; D may correspond to TRBD1 or TRBD2 (6 bases each). CDR1 is WSHSY and CDR2 is SAAADI in the germline V gene. V lost 7 bases, J lost 4 bases, and 14 bases lay in between. The CDR3 consists of 13 residues. The CDR3 spells CASTGQGGYEQYF. In nucleotides, the CDR3 is TGCGCCAGCACCGGCCAAGGGGGGTACGAGCAGTACTTC.

Judged by abundance, this clone is medium-sized. This chain joins TRBV11-2 and TRBJ2-3; 9 nucleotides match TRBD1. The CDR3 sequence is 19 residues long. Germline V gene lookup returns CDR1 SGHAT and CDR2 FQNNGV. V shed 2 bases and J 2 bases; nucleotides not matched to a gene: 14. The CDR3 protein is CASSLIGWGQGMVTDTQYF. As DNA, the CDR3 is TGTGCCAGCAGCTTAATCGGCTGGGGACAGGGAATGGTCACAGATACGCAGTATTTT.

V and J are TRBV7-9 and TRBJ1-1; 9 bases are a match to TRBD1. This CDR3 has 15 amino acids. With V trimmed by 5 bases and J by 3 bases, 7 bases remained unmatched. Germline V gene data show CDR1 as SEHNR and CDR2 as FQNEAQ (reference sequence). CDR3 DNA: TGTGCCAGCAGCAGCACAGGGGGCGAAGACACTGAAGCTTTCTTT. Its protein is CASSSTGGEDTEAFF.